This T cell receptor beta chain appears in the sequencing data of a study of T cell changes during pregnancy in multiple sclerosis. From germline, CDR1 is SGHTA and CDR2 FQGNSA. CDR3 length: 15 residues. The V gene lost 2 bases and the J gene lost 7 bases, with 18 bases spanning the gap. Some clones are missing from TCRdb's copy, which holds only in-frame ones; the method was immunoSEQ multiplex PCR. The table shows about 51,000 clones, with 90% to 95% occurring only once. The rearrangement uses TRBV7-2 and TRBJ2-7, with D unclear. The clonotype comes from a female donor with multiple sclerosis, enrolled in a pregnancy study. The source was CD4+ T cells from peripheral blood mononuclear cells, collected in the second trimester of pregnancy. In nucleotides, the CDR3 is TGTGCCAGCAGCTTACCGCAGATTCAAGTGGAGGAGCAGTACTTC. Translated: CASSLPQIQVEEQYF.